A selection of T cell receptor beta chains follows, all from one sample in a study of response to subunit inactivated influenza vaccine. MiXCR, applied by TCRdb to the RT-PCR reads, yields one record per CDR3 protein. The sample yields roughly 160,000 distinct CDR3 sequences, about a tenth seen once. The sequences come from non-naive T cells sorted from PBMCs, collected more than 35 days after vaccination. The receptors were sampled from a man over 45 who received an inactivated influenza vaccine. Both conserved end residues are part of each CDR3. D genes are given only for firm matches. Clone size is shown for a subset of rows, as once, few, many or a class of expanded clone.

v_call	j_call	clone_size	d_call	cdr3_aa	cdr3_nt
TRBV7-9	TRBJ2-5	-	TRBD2	CASRLAGGSQETQYF	TGTGCCAGCAGACTAGCGGGGGGCTCGCAAGAGACCCAGTACTTC
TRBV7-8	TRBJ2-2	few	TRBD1	CASSIRDRPTGELFF	TGTGCCAGCAGCATCCGGGACAGACCCACCGGGGAGCTGTTTTTT
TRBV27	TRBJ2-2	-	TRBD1	CASTYNAGQATGELFF	TGTGCCAGCACTTACAATGCCGGACAGGCCACCGGGGAGCTGTTTTTT
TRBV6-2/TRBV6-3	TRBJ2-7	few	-	CASRTDHYEQYF	TGTGCCAGCAGGACGGACCACTACGAGCAGTACTTC
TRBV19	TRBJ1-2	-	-	CASSTLQGNYGYTF	TGTGCCAGTAGTACGTTACAGGGTAACTATGGCTACACCTTC
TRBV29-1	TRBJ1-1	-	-	CSVKQGNTEAFF	TGCAGCGTTAAACAGGGGAACACTGAAGCTTTCTTT
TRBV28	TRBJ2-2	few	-	CASSFGRPGELFF	TGTGCCAGCAGTTTCGGCAGACCCGGGGAGCTGTTTTTT
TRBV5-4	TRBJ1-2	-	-	CASSLVQGKTTSYGYTF	TGTGCCAGCAGCTTGGTACAGGGTAAAACGACAAGCTATGGCTACACCTTC
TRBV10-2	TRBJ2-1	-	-	CASSGAASYNEQFF	TGCGCCAGCAGTGGAGCGGCTTCTTACAATGAGCAGTTCTTC
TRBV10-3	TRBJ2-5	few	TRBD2	CAISELAGATETQYF	TGTGCCATCAGTGAGCTGGCGGGAGCCACGGAGACCCAGTACTTC
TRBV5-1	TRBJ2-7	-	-	CASRLGGIAYEQYF	TGCGCCAGCCGTCTCGGGGGAATTGCCTACGAGCAGTACTTC
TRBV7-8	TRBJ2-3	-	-	CAGALGARDTQYF	TGTGCCGGCGCCCTGGGGGCTAGAGATACGCAGTATTTT
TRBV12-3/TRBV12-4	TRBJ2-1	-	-	CASSGKQGSYNEQFF	TGTGCCAGCAGTGGTAAGCAGGGTTCCTACAATGAGCAGTTCTTC